One T cell receptor beta chain is described in this entry. Its antigen is currently unknown. This entry comes from a study of T cell responses to AZD1222 COVID-19 vaccine. Overall study: Whether given at about 4 or about 12 weeks, second doses were pooled. Whole-study findings and limits: Scientists sampled the repertoires only once the peak T cell response had passed. There were mostly white British donors and more females than males, and clonal diversity was possibly underestimated. Regions left unmutated in variants are reportedly the target of nearly half of spike-specific TCRs.

The data were produced by immunoSEQ multiplex PCR, yet TCRdb's version contains in-frame clones alone and is incomplete. The sample records under 150,000 clones, about nine tenths being singletons. The V end was cut by 0 bases, the J end by 6 bases, with 13 bases between. The CDR3 covers 15 residues. Germline lookup yields CDR1 SGHRS and CDR2 YFSETQ. The origin of this receptor is an adult in good health. Sequencing was performed on peripheral blood, taken on day 0 of AZD1222 vaccination. The chain couples TRBV5-1 to TRBJ2-1; D gene ambiguous. The CDR3 nucleotides read TGCGCCAGCAGCTTGGTCAATTTAGTTAGCAATGAGCAGTTCTTC. The encoded protein is CASSLVNLVSNEQFF.